This TCR beta chain comes out of a study of CD8 T cells in Susac syndrome. In regard to this clonotype: Its cognate antigen is unknown.

Peripheral blood CD8+ and CD4+ T cells were profiled by TCR beta sequencing. Negative isolation yielded CD4+ and CD8+ T cells, and FACS enriched TEMRA cells. After extraction with the RNeasy kit, about 0.45 to 1 ug of the RNA was reverse transcribed using random hexamers. An immunoSEQ multiplex PCR amplified TCR beta CDR3 over 54 Vbeta and 13 Jbeta. TCRdb analysed the immunoSEQ multiplex PCR reads with MiXCR anew, one entry per CDR3 protein. The sample shows over 350,000 distinct CDR3 sequences, 85% of them seen only once. With V trimmed by 4 bases and J by 3 bases, 6 bases remained unmatched. The CDR3 extends over 13 amino acids. Germline V gene sequence: CDR1 DFQATT, CDR2 SNEGSKA (reference sequence). Overall study findings and caveats: TCR sequencing and HLA analysis covered a relatively small number of individuals.

Specimen: CD8+ T cells from PBMCs. The V and J genes are TRBV20-1 and TRBJ2-7; 7 bases match TRBD2. The TCR was taken from a human donor with multiple sclerosis. CDR3 amino acids: CSANDGTNYEQYF. CDR3 DNA: TGCAGTGCTAATGATGGGACTAACTACGAGCAGTACTTC.